This TCR beta chain is drawn from a study of TIL therapy for anti-PD-1-resistant metastatic lung cancer. About the study: Tumor harvest preceded PD-1/PD-L1 blockade, followed by nivolumab treatment. Patients had a median age of about 55 years (range roughly 38-85). Most patients had lung adenocarcinoma; a handful of tumors were EGFR-mutant, two ALK-rearranged; half smoked currently or formerly.

The libraries were made with immunoSEQ v3. The method was immunoSEQ multiplex PCR; TCRdb's version includes in-frame clones alone and lacks a portion of them. In the table there are 20,000 to 25,000 clones, approximately 70% of which are singletons. Germline V gives CDR1 SNHLY, CDR2 FYNNEI. The CDR3 loop spans 14 amino acids. The V gene end was trimmed by 6 bases and the J gene end by 4 bases; junction bases not matched to a gene: 3. Time point of the sample: pre-treatment sample, taken before nivolumab and TIL therapy. Adults with stage 4 NSCLC were enrolled in a phase I trial. The origin of this receptor is a person between 30 and 80 years old with non-small cell lung cancer. The sequencing here drew on blood, taken at baseline. The chain combines TRBV2 with TRBJ2-1, with TRBD1 identical over 10 bases. Here the CDR3 reads CASRDRGRYNEQFF. As DNA, the CDR3 is TGTGCCAGCAGAGACAGGGGGCGGTACAATGAGCAGTTCTTC.